This T cell receptor beta chain comes out of a study of shared clonotypes between healthy human individuals. This CDR3 has 14 amino acids. The germline V and J ends were trimmed by 1 base and 2 bases, with 8 bases remaining between them. The germline CDR1 and CDR2 sequences are SGHRS and YFSETQ. Assay used: immunoSEQ multiplex PCR; TCRdb lists only in-frame clones, some missing. The sample yields over 2 million clones, around 95% seen once. The rearrangement links TRBV5-1 to TRBJ2-3; D might be TRBD2 (5 bases). Sequencing was performed on naive CD4+ T cells sorted from blood. Subset noted: CD45RA+ positively selected. This clonotype was obtained from a young man in good health. CDR3 protein: CASSLPEVTDTQYF. Written as DNA, the CDR3 is TGCGCCAGCAGCTTGCCGGAGGTCACAGATACGCAGTATTTT.